This is a list of T cell receptor beta chains from one sample in a study of T cell clonotyping in hematopoietic cell transplantation. This table comes from immunoSEQ multiplex PCR, and its TCRdb copy is limited to in-frame clones, with some not included. The table includes nearly 70,000 clones, just under 95% detected once. The sample taken for sequencing was peripheral blood mononuclear cells. Receptors originate from a man aged 50-60 years in good health. Some clones in this sample may be carry-over from other donors' samples. Each CDR3 is given without its conserved first and last residue. Fields, in order: J gene, V gene, CDR3 protein.

j_call: TRBJ1-1
v_call: TRBV27
cdr3_aa: ASSPWPPNTEAF

j_call: TRBJ1-1
v_call: TRBV7-2
cdr3_aa: ASSLGQGSSGGTEAF

j_call: TRBJ1-1
v_call: TRBV7-9
cdr3_aa: ASNLPGYTEAF

j_call: TRBJ2-3
v_call: TRBV5-1
cdr3_aa: ASSSDTDTDTQY

j_call: TRBJ2-1
v_call: TRBV7-6
cdr3_aa: ASSPVGLAGVGEQF

j_call: TRBJ1-2
v_call: TRBV2
cdr3_aa: ASSPGSGTYGYT

j_call: TRBJ1-2
v_call: TRBV30
cdr3_aa: AWRLSGGSSGGYT

j_call: TRBJ1-1
v_call: TRBV5-4
cdr3_aa: ASSPAQGDTEAF

j_call: TRBJ2-3
v_call: TRBV9
cdr3_aa: ASSVAHGISTDTQY

j_call: TRBJ2-1
v_call: TRBV6-1
cdr3_aa: ASSDGRSYNEQF

j_call: TRBJ2-6
v_call: TRBV7-9
cdr3_aa: ASSMAGTGVSGANVLT

j_call: TRBJ1-4
v_call: TRBV28
cdr3_aa: ASQGEGSNEKLF

j_call: TRBJ2-2
v_call: TRBV6-6
cdr3_aa: ASSYQGSSAGELF

j_call: TRBJ1-5
v_call: TRBV7-2
cdr3_aa: ASSPPGTSNQPQH

j_call: TRBJ1-2
v_call: TRBV21-1
cdr3_aa: ASSKALWGVGYGYT

j_call: TRBJ1-5
v_call: TRBV19
cdr3_aa: ASTRFSNQPQH

j_call: TRBJ1-3
v_call: TRBV7-6
cdr3_aa: ASSLGTGGSGNTIY

j_call: TRBJ2-7
v_call: TRBV11-2
cdr3_aa: ASSYRRGGSYEQY

j_call: TRBJ2-3
v_call: TRBV29-1
cdr3_aa: SADTSGPTDTQY

j_call: TRBJ2-5
v_call: TRBV11-2
cdr3_aa: ASSLAVLAGGVGETQY

j_call: TRBJ2-1
v_call: TRBV6-5
cdr3_aa: ASRTGIRPNEQF

j_call: TRBJ2-7
v_call: TRBV5-4
cdr3_aa: ASSLGLTTY

j_call: TRBJ2-2
v_call: TRBV11-3
cdr3_aa: ASSFGLGGTGELF

j_call: TRBJ2-3
v_call: TRBV28
cdr3_aa: ASRSPGGNTDTQY

j_call: TRBJ1-4
v_call: TRBV30
cdr3_aa: AWSVWTGEEKLF

j_call: TRBJ2-4
v_call: TRBV29-1
cdr3_aa: SVESVAGNIQY

j_call: TRBJ2-1
v_call: TRBV27
cdr3_aa: ASSLSGSGRYNEQF

j_call: TRBJ1-2
v_call: TRBV25-1
cdr3_aa: ASSDVGSGYT

j_call: TRBJ1-2
v_call: TRBV14
cdr3_aa: ASSPGTHYGYT

j_call: TRBJ2-1
v_call: TRBV19
cdr3_aa: ASSMVGPLSYEQF

j_call: TRBJ1-1
v_call: TRBV7-3
cdr3_aa: ASSFTTKTEAF

j_call: TRBJ2-2
v_call: TRBV7-2
cdr3_aa: ASSLARADTGELF

j_call: TRBJ1-1
v_call: TRBV5-4
cdr3_aa: ASSLVGVPGV

j_call: TRBJ1-2
v_call: TRBV30
cdr3_aa: AWSYIQGYT

j_call: TRBJ2-7
v_call: TRBV9
cdr3_aa: ASSVSEGGGSQY

j_call: TRBJ2-2
v_call: TRBV5-1
cdr3_aa: ASSELASNTGELF

j_call: TRBJ2-7
v_call: TRBV15
cdr3_aa: ATSRGLILGSSYEQY

j_call: TRBJ2-2
v_call: TRBV27
cdr3_aa: ASSLIATAGELF

j_call: TRBJ1-5
v_call: TRBV27
cdr3_aa: ASSSNSGEDRNQPQH

j_call: TRBJ2-7
v_call: TRBV11-2
cdr3_aa: ASSLLAVRGGYEQY

j_call: TRBJ2-5
v_call: TRBV5-1
cdr3_aa: ASSPDPRDRVVGTQY

j_call: TRBJ1-5
v_call: TRBV27
cdr3_aa: ASSLFWDSNQPQH

j_call: TRBJ2-2
v_call: TRBV7-3
cdr3_aa: ASSPAGPPTGELF

j_call: TRBJ2-2
v_call: TRBV4-3
cdr3_aa: ASSQLAGGGTGELF

j_call: TRBJ1-2
v_call: TRBV2
cdr3_aa: ASKDGTNYGYT

j_call: TRBJ1-3
v_call: TRBV9
cdr3_aa: ASSVEGSGNTIY

j_call: TRBJ2-1
v_call: TRBV4-1
cdr3_aa: ASSQPGQGGQHEQF

j_call: TRBJ2-3
v_call: TRBV30
cdr3_aa: AWSQGEGRRDTQY

j_call: TRBJ2-5
v_call: TRBV19
cdr3_aa: ASSRQSQETQY

j_call: TRBJ1-5
v_call: TRBV5-4
cdr3_aa: ASSSGAGGQPQH

j_call: TRBJ2-7
v_call: TRBV29-1
cdr3_aa: SVPAGGSEI

j_call: TRBJ2-7
v_call: TRBV7-2
cdr3_aa: ASSQPGASGGSYEQY

j_call: TRBJ2-5
v_call: TRBV28
cdr3_aa: ASSAAGTGGRETQY

j_call: TRBJ2-7
v_call: TRBV6-1
cdr3_aa: ASSGGWSSYEQY

j_call: TRBJ1-4
v_call: TRBV30
cdr3_aa: AWSVEEKLF